The clone carrying this TCR beta chain was observed at least ten times. Trimming cost V 5 bases and J 0 bases; bases outside gene matches: 5. Germline-derived CDR1 and CDR2 are SGHVS and FNYEAQ. This CDR3 spans 15 amino acids. TCRdb re-analysed the 5' RACE reads in MiXCR, keeping a single row per CDR3 protein. The table records about 340,000 distinct CDR3 sequences, around 3.9% of them present only once. These data come from a study of T cells after yellow fever vaccination. This clonotype was obtained from a man younger than 35 who received the YFV17D yellow fever vaccine. The V gene is TRBV7-6, the J gene TRBJ1-2; 8 bases align to TRBD1. Sequencing used PBMCs, obtained 5 days after the yellow fever booster vaccination. The CDR3 DNA reads as TGTGCCAGCAGCGCACAGGGGGTAGCTAACTATGGCTACACCTTC. Translation gives CASSAQGVANYGYTF.